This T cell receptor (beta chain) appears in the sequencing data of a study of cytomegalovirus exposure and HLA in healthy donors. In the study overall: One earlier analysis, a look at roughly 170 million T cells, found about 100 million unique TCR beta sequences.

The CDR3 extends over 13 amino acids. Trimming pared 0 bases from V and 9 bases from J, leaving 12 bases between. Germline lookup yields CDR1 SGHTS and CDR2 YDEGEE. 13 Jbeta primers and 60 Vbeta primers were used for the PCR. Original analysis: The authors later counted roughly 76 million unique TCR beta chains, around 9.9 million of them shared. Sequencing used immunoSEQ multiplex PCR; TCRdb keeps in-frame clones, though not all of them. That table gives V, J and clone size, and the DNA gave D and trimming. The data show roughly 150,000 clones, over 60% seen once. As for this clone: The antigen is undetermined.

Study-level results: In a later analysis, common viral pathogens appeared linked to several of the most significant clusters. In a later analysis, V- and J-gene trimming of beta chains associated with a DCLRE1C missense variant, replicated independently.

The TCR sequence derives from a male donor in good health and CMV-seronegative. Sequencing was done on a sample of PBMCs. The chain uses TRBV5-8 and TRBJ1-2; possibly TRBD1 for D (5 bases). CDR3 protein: CASSLGQGWRYTF. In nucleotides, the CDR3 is TGTGCCAGCAGCTTGGGTCAGGGCTGGCGCTACACCTTC. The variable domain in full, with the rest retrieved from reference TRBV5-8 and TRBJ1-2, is EAGVTQSPTHLIKTRGQQATLRCSPISGHTSVYWYQQALGLGLQFLLWYDEGEERNRGNFPPRFSGRQFPNYSSELNVNALELEDSALYLCASSLGQGWRYTFGSGTRLTVV.